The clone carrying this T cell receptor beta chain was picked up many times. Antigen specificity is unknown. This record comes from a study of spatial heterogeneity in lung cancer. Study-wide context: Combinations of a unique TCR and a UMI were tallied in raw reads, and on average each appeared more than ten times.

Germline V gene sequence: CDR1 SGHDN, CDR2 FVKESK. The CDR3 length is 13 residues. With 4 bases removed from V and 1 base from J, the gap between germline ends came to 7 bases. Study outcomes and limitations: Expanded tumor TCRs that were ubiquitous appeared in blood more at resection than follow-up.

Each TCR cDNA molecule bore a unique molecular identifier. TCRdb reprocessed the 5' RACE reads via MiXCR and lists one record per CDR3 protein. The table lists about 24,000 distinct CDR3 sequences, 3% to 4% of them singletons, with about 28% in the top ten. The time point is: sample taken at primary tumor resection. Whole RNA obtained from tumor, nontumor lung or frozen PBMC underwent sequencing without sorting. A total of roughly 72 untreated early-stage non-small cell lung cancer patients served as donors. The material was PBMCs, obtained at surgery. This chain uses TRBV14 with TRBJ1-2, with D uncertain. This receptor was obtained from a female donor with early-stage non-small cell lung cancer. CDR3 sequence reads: CASSLVSNYGYTF. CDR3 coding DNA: TGTGCCAGCAGCCTAGTCAGTAACTATGGCTACACCTTC.